This entry lists 7 T cell receptor beta chains sequenced from one sample in a study of regulatory T cells in long-lasting Graves disease. The authors built TCR beta libraries using iRepertoire HTBI primers and Arm-PCR of CDR3 regions. TCRdb analysed the multiplex PCR reads with MiXCR anew, one entry per CDR3 protein. The sample shows a few hundred thousand distinct CDR3 sequences, 15% to 20% of them seen only once. Time point defined: newly diagnosed GD, antithyroid drugs for less than 3 months. RNA isolated from PBMCs was used to make the TCR library. The sample was also reused in another study, on T cells in Graves' hyperthyroidism and ophthalmopathy.

Specimen: peripheral blood mononuclear cells (PBMCs), collected at new diagnosis, from a patient treated with antithyroid drugs. Receptors originate from a woman aged 18-29 years with Graves disease.

A word on this clonotype: Just one base apart from a much larger clone, this may be a read error. V and J are TRBV7-2 and TRBJ1-5, with D hard to call. Germline-derived CDR1 and CDR2 are SGHTA and FQGNSA. The CDR3 is made up of 14 amino acids. V was shortened by 1 base and J by 1 base, with 5 bases between the two germline ends. CDR3 sequence (DNA): TGTGCCAGCAGCTTAGAACAGAGCAATCAGCCCCAGCATTTT. Protein: CASSLEQSNQPQHF.

This sequence joins TRBV5-5 and TRBJ2-7, with 8 nucleotides matching TRBD1. The germline CDR1 and CDR2 sequences are SGHKS and YYEKEE (reference sequence). This CDR3 has 15 amino acids. With V trimmed by 5 bases and J by 0 bases, 7 bases remained unmatched. The DNA of the CDR3 is TGTGCCAGCAGTCCGGGACAGGTCGACTCCTACGAGCAGTACTTC. Protein product: CASSPGQVDSYEQYF.

This clonotype has just a few counts. V gene TRBV3-1 combines with J gene TRBJ2-7; D might be TRBD1 (6 bases). V lost 9 bases and J lost 0, with 15 bases in between. The length of the CDR3 is 14 residues. Germline V lookup: CDR1 LGHDT, CDR2 YNNKEL (reference sequence). The CDR3 protein is CASRGQDFSYEQYF. Here the CDR3 DNA reads TGTGCCAGTAGGGGACAAGATTTCTCCTACGAGCAGTACTTC.

This clonotype was seen many times. The genes are TRBV10-1 and TRBJ2-1; D gene uncertain. The CDR3 covers 18 residues. The germline V gene has CDR1 WNHNN and CDR2 SYGVQD (reference sequence). The V end lost 6 bases, the J end lost 0 bases, and 21 bases lay between the germline ends. CDR3: CASSAQPTRKSSYNEQFF. The DNA of the CDR3 is TGCGCCAGCAGCGCCCAACCGACCAGAAAAAGCTCCTACAATGAGCAGTTCTTC.

J is TRBJ2-7 and V is TRBV20-1, with 7 bases that match TRBD2. This CDR3 spans 15 amino acids. V trimming: 0 bases; J trimming: 0 bases; junction bases outside the gene matches: 5. Per the germline V gene, CDR1 is DFQATT and CDR2 is SNEGSKA (reference sequence). In DNA form, the CDR3 reads TGCAGTGCTAGAGACCGCGGGGGTAGCTCCTACGAGCAGTACTTC. It encodes CSARDRGGSSYEQYF.

In its sample, this clonotype was seen many times. This rearrangement joins TRBV2 to TRBJ2-3; the D gene is possibly TRBD1 (6 bases). This CDR3 is built from 16 residues. Germline values: CDR1 SNHLY, CDR2 FYNNEI. V dropped 7 bases and J dropped 0 bases, with 17 bases sitting between them. For the CDR3, the DNA is TGTGCCAGCACTAGAGACAGGACGACTAGCACAGATACGCAGTATTTT. It encodes CASTRDRTTSTDTQYF.

The rearrangement uses TRBV18 and TRBJ1-1, with TRBD1 matching over 7 bases. The CDR3 totals 15 residues. The germline gives CDR1 KGHSH, CDR2 LQKENI. Germline trimming cut 2 bases from V and 1 base from J; bases unmatched to any gene: 4. DNA of the CDR3: TGTGCCAGCTCACCAGGGGGACAGACGAACACTGAAGCTTTCTTT. Translation gives CASSPGGQTNTEAFF. The complete variable domain, with remaining parts taken from reference TRBV18 and TRBJ1-1, reads NAGVMQNPRHLVRRRGQEARLRCSPMKGHSHVYWYRQLPEEGLKFMVYLQKENIIDESGMPKERFSAEFPKEGPSILRIQQVVRGDSAAYFCASSPGGQTNTEAFFGQGTRLTVV.